These 13 T cell receptor beta chains share one sample of origin, sequenced in a study of shared clonotypes between healthy human individuals. The repertoire was sequenced with immunoSEQ multiplex PCR; TCRdb's copy has only in-frame clones and lacks some. The table includes roughly 1.5 million clones, approximately 98% detected once. Sample: naive CD4+ T cells sorted from blood. Subset noted: CD45RA+ positively selected. Receptor source: a man aged 25 to 40 in good health.

J is TRBJ2-5 and V is TRBV10-1; 8 bases align to TRBD2. Germline V gene data show CDR1 as WNHNN and CDR2 as SYGVQD (reference sequence). Trimming removed 8 bases from V and 5 bases from J; junction bases left unmatched: 7. The CDR3 sequence is 13 residues long. The chain's CDR3 is CASPAGGGETQYF. The CDR3 region has the DNA TGCGCCAGCCCGGCGGGGGGCGGGGAGACCCAGTACTTC.

The chain employs TRBV19 and TRBJ2-5, with 9 bases matching TRBD2. The germline CDR1 and CDR2 sequences are LNHDA and SQIVND (reference sequence). The CDR3 contains 16 residues. Trimming cost V 5 bases and J 7 bases; bases outside gene matches: 14. CDR3 DNA: TGTGCCAGTAGTTATCGGGGCGGGAGGGTCGGCGGGACCCAGTACTTC. Translated: CASSYRGGRVGGTQYF. Filled out from reference TRBV19 and TRBJ2-5, the complete variable domain reads DGGITQSPKYLFRKEGQNVTLSCEQNLNHDAMYWYRQDPGQGLRLIYYSQIVNDFQKGDIAEGYSVSREKKESFPLTVTSAQKNPTAFYLCASSYRGGRVGGTQYFGPGTRLLVL.

On this clone: This specimen includes other DNA sequences encoding the same CDR3. The chain couples TRBV15 to TRBJ2-7; D unclear. The CDR3 runs to 14 residues. Per the germline V gene, CDR1 is LNHNV and CDR2 is YYDKDF (reference sequence). V dropped 0 bases and J dropped 0 bases, with 6 bases sitting between them. The CDR3 is CATSREGRSYEQYF. Here the CDR3 DNA reads TGTGCCACCAGCAGAGAGGGTCGCTCCTACGAGCAGTACTTC.

Points on this clone: Other DNA sequences of this sample code for an identical CDR3. V gene TRBV5-1 combines with J gene TRBJ2-1; TRBD1 might be the D (6 bases). The CDR3 loop spans 15 amino acids. V was clipped by 3 bases and J by 0 bases, with 10 bases between them. CDR1 and CDR2 from the germline V gene are SGHRS and YFSETQ. The CDR3 coding sequence is TGCGCCAGCAGCTGGACAGATAGCTCCTACAATGAGCAGTTCTTC. Translating gives CASSWTDSSYNEQFF.

The V gene is TRBV29-1, the J gene TRBJ2-7; maybe TRBD2 (6 bases). Germline lookup yields CDR1 SQVTM and CDR2 ANQGSEA. The CDR3 is 12 residues long. Between the trimmed V and J ends, which lost 4 bases and 0 bases, there was a span of 7 bases. DNA for the CDR3: TGCAGCGTTGGGACTAACTCCTACGAGCAGTACTTC. Encoded protein: CSVGTNSYEQYF.

The chain employs TRBV7-9 and TRBJ2-1; no firm D call. CDR1 and CDR2 from the germline V gene are SEHNR and FQNEAQ (reference sequence). The germline V and J ends were trimmed by 0 bases and 7 bases, with 7 bases remaining between them. The CDR3 is made up of 13 amino acids. CDR3 region: CASSLAEGNEQFF. In DNA, the CDR3 is TGTGCCAGCAGCTTAGCCGAAGGAAATGAGCAGTTCTTC.

The chain is built from TRBV18 and TRBJ1-1, with a weak D call TRBD1 (6 bases). From germline, CDR1 is KGHSH and CDR2 LQKENI. The CDR3 runs to 14 residues. V lost 5 bases and J 4 bases, leaving 14 bases between the germline ends. CDR3 nucleotide sequence: TGTGCCAGCTCAAAGACAGGATTTCGCACTGAAGCTTTCTTT. This encodes CASSKTGFRTEAFF. Using reference TRBV18 and TRBJ1-1 for the parts outside the CDR3, the full variable domain is NAGVMQNPRHLVRRRGQEARLRCSPMKGHSHVYWYRQLPEEGLKFMVYLQKENIIDESGMPKERFSAEFPKEGPSILRIQQVVRGDSAAYFCASSKTGFRTEAFFGQGTRLTVV.

The rearrangement uses TRBV30 and TRBJ2-7; 12 positions match TRBD2. The CDR3 is 18 residues long. CDR1 and CDR2 from the germline V gene are GTSNPN and SVGIG (reference sequence). V was pared by 1 base and J by 3 bases, with 13 bases of the junction left unmatched. CDR3 in DNA: TGTGCCTGGAGTGACCTGACTAGCGGGAGAGGGGGGTTCTACGAGCAGTACTTC. This codes for CAWSDLTSGRGGFYEQYF.

The chain has TRBV18 and TRBJ2-5, with D possibly matching TRBD2 (5 bases). CDR1 is KGHSH, CDR2 LQKENI, per germline. This CDR3 is built from 15 residues. V was trimmed by 0 bases and J by 0 bases, leaving 8 bases between them. CDR3 coding DNA: TGTGCCAGCTCACCACCCGGACTGTACCAAGAGACCCAGTACTTC. This sequence encodes CASSPPGLYQETQYF.

V gene TRBV12-5 combines with J gene TRBJ2-1; D is uncertain. V was shortened by 6 bases and J by 8 bases, with 20 bases between the two germline ends. CDR3 length: 15 residues. The germline V gene has CDR1 LGHNT and CDR2 FRNRAP. The CDR3 here is CASGSVTRLGYEQFF. CDR3 sequence (DNA): TGTGCTAGTGGGTCTGTTACCAGGTTGGGTTATGAGCAGTTCTTC.

The J gene is TRBJ2-1, the V gene TRBV27; possibly TRBD2 for D (7 bases). V dropped 5 bases and J dropped 7 bases, with 18 bases sitting between them. The CDR3 is 15 amino acids. CDR1 and CDR2 (germline): MNHEY, SMNVEV (reference sequence). The CDR3 DNA follows: TGTGCCAGCAGTCCGTTTTTGGGGGGGGCAAATGAGCAGTTCTTC. It specifies CASSPFLGGANEQFF.

The chain links TRBV7-7 to TRBJ1-6, with D possibly being TRBD1 (6 bases). V was clipped by 5 bases and J by 7 bases, with 24 bases between them. This CDR3 contains 18 residues. Looked up from germline, CDR1 is SSHAT and CDR2 is FNYEAQ (reference sequence). The DNA of the CDR3 is TGTGCCAGCAGCACCAAGCGGGAGGGGGGCGTCCCGAATTCACCCCTCCACTTT. Its protein product is CASSTKREGGVPNSPLHF. Drawing the rest from reference TRBV7-7 and TRBJ1-6, the complete variable domain is GAGVSQSPRYKVTKRGQDVTLRCDPISSHATLYWYQQALGQGPEFLTYFNYEAQPDKSGLPSDRFSAERPEGSISTLTIQRTEQRDSAMYRCASSTKREGGVPNSPLHFGNGTRLTVT.

CDR3 sequence reads: CASSDTGVGNQPQHF. Written as DNA, the CDR3 is TGTGCCAGCAGCGACACAGGGGTAGGCAATCAGCCCCAGCATTTT. V usage is TRBV6-5 and J usage is TRBJ1-5; 7 bases match TRBD1. In germline, CDR1 is MNHEY, CDR2 SVGAGI. CDR3 length equals 15 residues. V lost 6 bases to trimming and J lost 2 bases; unmatched junction nucleotides: 7.